This T cell receptor beta chain originates from a study of blood T cell repertoires in COVID-19. Across the whole study: The United States, Italy and Spain supplied acute and convalescent COVID-19 samples.

The table came from immunoSEQ multiplex PCR; TCRdb's copy has only in-frame clones and leaves some out. The sample carries roughly 130,000 clones, roughly 88% recorded once. This CDR3 contains 14 residues. Trimming removed 4 bases at V and 0 bases at J, with 6 bases between. Germline CDR1 LNHDA, CDR2 SQIVND (reference sequence). Sequenced sample: peripheral blood. The source is a man in his forties with acute or convalescent COVID-19. J is TRBJ1-4 and V is TRBV19; unclear D gene. CDR3 loop: CASSSEATNEKLFF. Written as DNA, the CDR3 is TGTGCCAGTAGTAGCGAAGCAACTAATGAAAAACTGTTTTTT.